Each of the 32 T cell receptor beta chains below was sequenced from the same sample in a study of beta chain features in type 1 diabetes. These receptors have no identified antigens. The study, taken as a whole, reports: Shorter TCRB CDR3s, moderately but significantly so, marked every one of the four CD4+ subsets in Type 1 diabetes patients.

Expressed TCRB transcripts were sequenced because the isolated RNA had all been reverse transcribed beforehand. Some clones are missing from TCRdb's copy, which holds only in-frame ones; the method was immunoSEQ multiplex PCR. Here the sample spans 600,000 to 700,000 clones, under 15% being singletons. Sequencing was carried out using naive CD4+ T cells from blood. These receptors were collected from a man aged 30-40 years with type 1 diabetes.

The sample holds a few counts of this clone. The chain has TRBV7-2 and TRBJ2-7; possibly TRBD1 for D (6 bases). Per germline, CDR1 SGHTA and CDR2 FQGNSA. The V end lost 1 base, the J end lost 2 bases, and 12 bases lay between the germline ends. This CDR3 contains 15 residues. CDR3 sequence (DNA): TGTGCCAGCAGCTTAGGGGGGCCCTCAACCTACGAGCAGTACTTC. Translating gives CASSLGGPSTYEQYF.

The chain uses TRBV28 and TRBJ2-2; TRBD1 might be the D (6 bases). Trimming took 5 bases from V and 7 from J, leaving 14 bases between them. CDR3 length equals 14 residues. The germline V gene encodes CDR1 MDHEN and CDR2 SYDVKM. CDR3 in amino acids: CASSPQGTGGELFF. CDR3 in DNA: TGTGCCAGCAGTCCACAGGGTACAGGCGGGGAGCTGTTTTTT. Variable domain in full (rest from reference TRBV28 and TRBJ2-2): DVKVTQSSRYLVKRTGEKVFLECVQDMDHENMFWYRQDPGLGLRLIYFSYDVKMKEKGDIPEGYSVSREKKERFSLILESASTNQTSMYLCASSPQGTGGELFFGEGSRLTVL.

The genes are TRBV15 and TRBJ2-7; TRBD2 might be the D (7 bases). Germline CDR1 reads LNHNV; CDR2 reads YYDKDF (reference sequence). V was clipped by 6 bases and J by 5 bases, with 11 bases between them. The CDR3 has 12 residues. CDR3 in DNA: TGTGCCACCAGTCGGGGGGCGGACGAGCAGTACTTC. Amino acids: CATSRGADEQYF.

CDR3 sequence: CASSPLGLYGYTF. The CDR3 coding sequence is TGTGCCAGCAGTCCTCTCGGACTCTATGGCTACACCTTC. V gene TRBV6-5 combines with J gene TRBJ1-2; D not certain. The CDR3 contains 13 residues. Trimming pared 5 bases from V and 4 bases from J, leaving 11 bases between. Germline V lookup: CDR1 MNHEY, CDR2 SVGAGI.

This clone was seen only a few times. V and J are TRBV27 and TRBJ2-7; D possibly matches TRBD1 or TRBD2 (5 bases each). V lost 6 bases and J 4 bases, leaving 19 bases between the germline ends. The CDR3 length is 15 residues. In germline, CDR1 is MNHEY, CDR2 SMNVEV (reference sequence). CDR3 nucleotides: TGTGCCAGCAGGCATCCGGGACGGTCAGGGTACGAGCAGTACTTC. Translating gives CASRHPGRSGYEQYF.

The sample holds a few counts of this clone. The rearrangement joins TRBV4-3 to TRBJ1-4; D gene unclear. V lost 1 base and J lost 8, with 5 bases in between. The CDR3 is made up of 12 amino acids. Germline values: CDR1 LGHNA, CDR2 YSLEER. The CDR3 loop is CASSQGLEKLFF. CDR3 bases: TGCGCCAGCAGCCAAGGACTCGAAAAACTGTTTTTT.

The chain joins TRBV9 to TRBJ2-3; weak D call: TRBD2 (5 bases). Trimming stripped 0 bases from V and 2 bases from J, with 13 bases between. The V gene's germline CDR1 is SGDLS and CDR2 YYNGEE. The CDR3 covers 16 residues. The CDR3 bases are TGTGCCAGCAGCGTAGTAGCTAGCCCTTACACAGATACGCAGTATTTT. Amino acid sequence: CASSVVASPYTDTQYF. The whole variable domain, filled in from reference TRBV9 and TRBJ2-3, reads DSGVTQTPKHLITATGQRVTLRCSPRSGDLSVYWYQQSLDQGLQFLIQYYNGEERAKGNILERFSAQQFPDLHSELNLSSLELGDSALYFCASSVVASPYTDTQYFGPGTRLTVL.

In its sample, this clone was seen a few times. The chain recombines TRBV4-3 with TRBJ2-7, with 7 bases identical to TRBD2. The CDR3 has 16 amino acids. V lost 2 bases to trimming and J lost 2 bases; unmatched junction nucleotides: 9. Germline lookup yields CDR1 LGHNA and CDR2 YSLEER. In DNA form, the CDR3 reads TGCGCCAGCAGCCAATATAGGGCGGGGGATCCCTACGAGCAGTACTTC. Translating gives CASSQYRAGDPYEQYF.

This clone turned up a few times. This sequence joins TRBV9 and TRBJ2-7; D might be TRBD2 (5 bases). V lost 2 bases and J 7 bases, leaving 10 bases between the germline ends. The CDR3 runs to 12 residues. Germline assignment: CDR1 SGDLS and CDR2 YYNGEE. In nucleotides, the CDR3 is TGTGCCAGCAGCGTTGGGAGAGGAGAGCAGTACTTC. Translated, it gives CASSVGRGEQYF.

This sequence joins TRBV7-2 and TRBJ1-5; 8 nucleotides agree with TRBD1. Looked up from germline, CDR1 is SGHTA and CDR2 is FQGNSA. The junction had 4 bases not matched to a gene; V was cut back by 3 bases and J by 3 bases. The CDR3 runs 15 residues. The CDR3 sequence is CASSFDRGYNQPQHF. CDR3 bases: TGTGCCAGCAGCTTCGACAGGGGATACAATCAGCCCCAGCATTTT.

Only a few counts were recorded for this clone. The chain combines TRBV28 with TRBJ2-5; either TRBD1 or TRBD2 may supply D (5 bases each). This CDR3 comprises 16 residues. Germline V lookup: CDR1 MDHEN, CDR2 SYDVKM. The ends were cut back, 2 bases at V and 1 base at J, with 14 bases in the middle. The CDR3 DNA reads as TGTGCCAGCAGTTTAGGGGGAACCGGCGGCCAAGAGACCCAGTACTTC. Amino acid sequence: CASSLGGTGGQETQYF.

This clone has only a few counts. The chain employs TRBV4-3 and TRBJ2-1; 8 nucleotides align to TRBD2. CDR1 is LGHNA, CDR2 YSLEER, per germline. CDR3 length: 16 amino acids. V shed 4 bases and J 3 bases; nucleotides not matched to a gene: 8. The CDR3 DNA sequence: TGCGCCAGCAGCCGTTTAGCGGGGACGGTCTACAATGAGCAGTTCTTC. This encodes CASSRLAGTVYNEQFF.

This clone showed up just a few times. CDR3 amino acids: CASRTLVSDTQYF. The CDR3 DNA reads TGTGCCAGCAGGACCCTAGTTTCAGATACGCAGTATTTT. The V and J genes are TRBV2 and TRBJ2-3, with no clear D. The CDR3 is 13 residues long. With 6 bases removed from V and 4 bases from J, the gap between germline ends came to 11 bases. Germline V gene lookup returns CDR1 SNHLY and CDR2 FYNNEI.

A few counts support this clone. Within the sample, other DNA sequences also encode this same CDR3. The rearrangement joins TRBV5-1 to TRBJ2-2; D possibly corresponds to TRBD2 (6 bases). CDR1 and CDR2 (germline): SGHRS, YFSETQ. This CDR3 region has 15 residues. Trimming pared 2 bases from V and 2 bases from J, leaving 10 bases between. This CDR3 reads CASSLSGVNTGELFF. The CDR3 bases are TGCGCCAGCAGCTTATCGGGGGTTAACACCGGGGAGCTGTTTTTT.

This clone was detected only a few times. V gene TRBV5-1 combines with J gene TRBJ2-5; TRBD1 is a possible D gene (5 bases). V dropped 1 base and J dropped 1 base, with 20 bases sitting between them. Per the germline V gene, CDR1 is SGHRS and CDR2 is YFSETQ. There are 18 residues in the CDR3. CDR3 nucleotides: TGCGCCAGCAGCTTGCTCCCGCAGGGCCTTAATTCCCAAGAGACCCAGTACTTC. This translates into CASSLLPQGLNSQETQYF.

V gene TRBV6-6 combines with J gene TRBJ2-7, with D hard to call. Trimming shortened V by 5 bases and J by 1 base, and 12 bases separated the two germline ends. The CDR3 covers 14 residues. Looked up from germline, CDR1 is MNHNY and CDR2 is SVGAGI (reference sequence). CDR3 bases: TGTGCCAGCAGTGCCGATCCGAGGTCCTACGAGCAGTACTTC. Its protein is CASSADPRSYEQYF.

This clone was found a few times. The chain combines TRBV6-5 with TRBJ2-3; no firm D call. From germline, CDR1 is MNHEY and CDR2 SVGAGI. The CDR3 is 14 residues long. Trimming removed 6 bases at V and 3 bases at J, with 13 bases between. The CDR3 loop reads CASSSSAPTDTQYF. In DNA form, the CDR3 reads TGTGCCAGCAGCTCCTCGGCTCCGACAGATACGCAGTATTTT.

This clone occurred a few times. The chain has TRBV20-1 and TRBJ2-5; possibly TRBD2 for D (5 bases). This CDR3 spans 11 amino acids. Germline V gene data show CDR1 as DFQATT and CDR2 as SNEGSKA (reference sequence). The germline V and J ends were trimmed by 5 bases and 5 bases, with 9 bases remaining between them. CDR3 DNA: TGCAGTGCTCGCAGGAGGGAGACCCAGTACTTC. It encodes CSARRRETQYF.

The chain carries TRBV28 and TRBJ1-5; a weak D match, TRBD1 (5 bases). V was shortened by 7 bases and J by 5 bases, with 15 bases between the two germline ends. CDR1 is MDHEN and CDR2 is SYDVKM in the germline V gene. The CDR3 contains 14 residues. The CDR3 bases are TGTGCCAGCACCCCTGGGCAGGGCTATCAGCCCCAGCATTTT. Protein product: CASTPGQGYQPQHF.

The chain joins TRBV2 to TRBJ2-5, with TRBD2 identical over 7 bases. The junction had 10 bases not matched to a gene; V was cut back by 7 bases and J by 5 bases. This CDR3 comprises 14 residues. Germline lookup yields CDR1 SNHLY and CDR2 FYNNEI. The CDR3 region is CASNPSGVVETQYF. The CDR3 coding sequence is TGTGCCAGCAATCCTAGCGGTGTCGTTGAGACCCAGTACTTC.

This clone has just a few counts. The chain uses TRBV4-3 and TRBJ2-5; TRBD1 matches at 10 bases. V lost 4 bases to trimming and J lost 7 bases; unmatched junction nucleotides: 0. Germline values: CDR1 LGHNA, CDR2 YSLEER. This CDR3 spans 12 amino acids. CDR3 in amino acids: CASSRDRGTQYF. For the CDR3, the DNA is TGCGCCAGCAGCCGGGACAGGGGGACCCAGTACTTC.

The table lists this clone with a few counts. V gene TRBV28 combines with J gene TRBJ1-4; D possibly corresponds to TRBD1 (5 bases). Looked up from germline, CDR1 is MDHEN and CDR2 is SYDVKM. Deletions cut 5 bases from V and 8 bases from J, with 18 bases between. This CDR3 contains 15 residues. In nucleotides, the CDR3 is TGTGCCAGCAGTCCAGCGGACACTCCATCCGAAAAACTGTTTTTT. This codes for CASSPADTPSEKLFF.

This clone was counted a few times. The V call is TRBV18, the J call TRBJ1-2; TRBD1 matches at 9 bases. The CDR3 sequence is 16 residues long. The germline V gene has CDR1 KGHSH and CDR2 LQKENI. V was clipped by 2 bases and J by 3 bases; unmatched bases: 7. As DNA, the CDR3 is TGTGCCAGCTCACCAATCACAGGGGGCGCAGACTATGGCTACACCTTC. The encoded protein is CASSPITGGADYGYTF.

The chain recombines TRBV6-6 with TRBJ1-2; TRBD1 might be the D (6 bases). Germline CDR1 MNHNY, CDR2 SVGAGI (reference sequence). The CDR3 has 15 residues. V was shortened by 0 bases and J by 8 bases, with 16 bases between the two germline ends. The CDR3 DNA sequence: TGTGCCAGCAGTTACTCGAGGACAGCTTATGACGGCTACACCTTC. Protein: CASSYSRTAYDGYTF.

The CDR3 DNA is TGTGCCAGCAGTGAAGCCGGCTTTAGCGGGGGGGCAGATACGCAGTATTTT. Translation: CASSEAGFSGGADTQYF. The rearrangement joins TRBV2 to TRBJ2-3, with 11 bases identical to TRBD2. J was trimmed by 4 bases and V by 0 bases; bases with no gene match: 6. Germline values: CDR1 SNHLY, CDR2 FYNNEI. The CDR3 extends over 17 amino acids.

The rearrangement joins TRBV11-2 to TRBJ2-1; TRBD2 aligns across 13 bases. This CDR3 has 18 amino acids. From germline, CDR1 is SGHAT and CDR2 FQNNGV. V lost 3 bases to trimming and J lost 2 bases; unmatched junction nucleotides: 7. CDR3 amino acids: CASSFGTSGALTYNEQFF. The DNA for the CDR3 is TGTGCCAGCAGCTTTGGGACTAGCGGGGCTCTTACCTACAATGAGCAGTTCTTC.

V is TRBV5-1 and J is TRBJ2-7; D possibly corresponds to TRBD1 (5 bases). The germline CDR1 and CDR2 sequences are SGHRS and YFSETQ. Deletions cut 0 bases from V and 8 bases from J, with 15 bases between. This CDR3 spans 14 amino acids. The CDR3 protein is CASSLVAPRGKQYF. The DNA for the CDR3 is TGCGCCAGCAGCTTGGTAGCACCTAGGGGAAAGCAGTACTTC.

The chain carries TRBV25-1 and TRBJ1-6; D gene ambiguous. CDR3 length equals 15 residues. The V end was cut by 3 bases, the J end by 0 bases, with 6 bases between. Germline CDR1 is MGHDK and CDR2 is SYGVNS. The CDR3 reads CASSDGGSYNSPLHF. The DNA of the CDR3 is TGTGCCAGCAGTGACGGTGGCTCCTATAATTCACCCCTCCACTTT.

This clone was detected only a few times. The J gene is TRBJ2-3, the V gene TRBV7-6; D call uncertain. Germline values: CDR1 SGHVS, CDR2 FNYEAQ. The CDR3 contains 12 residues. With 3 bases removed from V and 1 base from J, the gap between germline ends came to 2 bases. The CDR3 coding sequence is TGTGCCAGCAGCTTCGGCACAGATACGCAGTATTTT. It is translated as CASSFGTDTQYF.

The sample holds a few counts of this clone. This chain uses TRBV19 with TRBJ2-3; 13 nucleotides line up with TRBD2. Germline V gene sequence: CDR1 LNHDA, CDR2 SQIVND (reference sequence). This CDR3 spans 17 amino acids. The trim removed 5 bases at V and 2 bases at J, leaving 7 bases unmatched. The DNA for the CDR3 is TGTGCCAGTAGTCCCGGGACTAGCGGGGACATCACAGATACGCAGTATTTT. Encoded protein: CASSPGTSGDITDTQYF.

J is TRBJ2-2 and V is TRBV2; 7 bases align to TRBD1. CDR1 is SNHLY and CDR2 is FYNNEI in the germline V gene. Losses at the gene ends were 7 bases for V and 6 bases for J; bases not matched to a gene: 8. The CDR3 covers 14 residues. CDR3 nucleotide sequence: TGTGCCAGCACTATGACAGGGACGTCCGGGGAGCTGTTTTTT. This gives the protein CASTMTGTSGELFF.

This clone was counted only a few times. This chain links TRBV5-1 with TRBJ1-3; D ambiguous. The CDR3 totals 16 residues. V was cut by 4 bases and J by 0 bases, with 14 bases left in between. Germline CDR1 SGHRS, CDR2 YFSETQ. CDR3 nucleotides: TGCGCCAGCAGCCCGGCGGGTGCTCACTCTGGAAACACCATATATTTT. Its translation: CASSPAGAHSGNTIYF.